The TCR beta chain described here comes from a study of T-cell memory formation after mild COVID-19. Trimming left V 5 bases short and J 3 bases short, with 15 bases between. The CDR3 length is 15 residues. Germline-derived CDR1 and CDR2 are MNHEY and SVGAGI. This clonotype occurred a few times. Via MiXCR, TCRdb re-called the 5' RACE reads, giving one row per CDR3 protein. The repertoire holds a few hundred thousand distinct CDR3 sequences, with roughly a tenth as singletons. The chain combines TRBV6-5 with TRBJ2-3; a possible D gene is TRBD2 (6 bases). The sequencing sample was made of PBMCs or a T cell subset sorted from them (not recorded which). This TCR was sampled from a man aged 18 to 29 who had mild COVID-19 (a few samples of this study predate the infection). Cell type and time point are not known. The CDR3 sequence is CASSLATLRTDTQYF. The CDR3 DNA is TGTGCCAGCAGTCTAGCGACGCTACGAACAGATACGCAGTATTTT.